This T cell receptor beta chain was obtained from a study of blood T cell repertoires in COVID-19. Only in-frame clones appear in the TCRdb table, and some are missing; sequencing was by immunoSEQ multiplex PCR. The sample lists some 200,000 clones, 80% to 90% occurring once. Clinical histories supplied by participants themselves formed the basis of cohort assignment. The junction had 6 bases not matched to a gene; V was cut back by 4 bases and J by 4 bases. Germline V gene lookup returns CDR1 LGHNT and CDR2 FRNRAP. CDR3 length: 14 residues. The receptor was isolated from a woman aged 18-29 years in a cohort exposed to, infected with or recovered from COVID-19 (not recorded which). The V call is TRBV12-5, the J call TRBJ1-1; 7 bases map to TRBD1. The specimen was PBMCs or T cells enriched from blood (not recorded which). The CDR3 reads CASGWDSRITEAFF. CDR3 sequence (DNA): TGTGCTAGTGGTTGGGACAGTAGGATCACTGAAGCTTTCTTT.